This T cell receptor beta chain originates from a study of Graves' ophthalmopathy and Graves' hyperthyroidism. The study's findings and limits: The majority of expanded thyroid clonotypes above 0.001 frequency also occurred in blood.

Trimming removed 7 bases at V and 3 bases at J, with 18 bases between. The CDR3 has 15 amino acids. Germline-derived CDR1 and CDR2 are WNHNN and SYGVQD (reference sequence). This clonotype came up many times. Its antigen is currently unknown. RNA transcripts provided the template for amplifying TCR beta CDR3 regions. RT-PCR with HTBI primers came first, then second-round multiplex PCR. A single record per CDR3 protein comes from TCRdb applying MiXCR to the multiplex PCR reads. Of fewer than 600,000 distinct CDR3 sequences detected, about 15% appear once; the ten largest clones hold 9.8%. The source is a woman in her thirties with Graves' ophthalmopathy. The rearrangement uses TRBV10-1 and TRBJ1-1; D gene ambiguous. The source material was blood. CDR3 bases: TGCGCCAGCATTACGGACCACTCCGCTGACACTGAAGCTTTCTTT. Residues: CASITDHSADTEAFF.